Described below is a single TCR beta chain sequence and its context. Its binding antigen is unknown. No qualities accompany the bases; no much larger clone lies one base away. The entry originates in a study of identical twins (dated by TCRdb to 2016 to 2017). Regarding the study in general: To test whether fetal clonotypes persist, the study used deep sequencing on TCR alpha and beta repertoires from monozygotic twins, unrelated adults of various ages, and cord blood. To rule out contamination, replicate twin experiments were performed at different times with different library preparation protocols. Study-wide findings and limitations: The excess sharing between twins in beta out-of-frame sequences was weaker because fewer shared sequences reduced the signal-to-noise ratio. Zero-insertion analyses could be partly confounded by invariant T cells such as MAIT and iNKT, although diverse VJ usage argued against such confounding for most clonotypes. Because the same donors could not be followed over many years, the conclusions depended on cross-sectional statistical analysis. Compared with coincidental sharing between unrelated individuals, out-of-frame TCR alpha sequences shared between twins showed an excess of sequences with low generation probability. In monozygotic twins, out-of-frame TCR alpha sharing was systematically underestimated by recombination models, although the models agreed with sharing between unrelated individuals. Abundant cord blood beta clonotypes carried fewer insertions; young adult naive repertoires showed a weaker similar trend, while memory repertoires showed none.

Only healthy Caucasian donors were included. Three pairs of female monozygotic twins, all aged about 18 to 29 years, were included in the twin cohort. Peripheral blood mononuclear cells were the source from which RNA for the TCR libraries was isolated. Receptor libraries were prepared by 5' RACE. The reads were generated on an Illumina HiSeq 2000. A universal primer binding site was introduced by template switching, and a unique molecular identifier was present in the final cDNA, enabling accurate counting of TCR cDNA molecules. Specific primers in the conserved constant-segment region were used to synthesize first-strand cDNA for TCR alpha and beta chains. To control for contamination, every cDNA library was double barcoded, receiving both a SMART-Mk sample barcode and Illumina barcodes. TruSeq adapter sequences and Illumina sample barcodes were added in two successive PCR steps. The TCR alpha and beta cDNA libraries were sequenced on the Illumina HiSeq platform using custom primers. In the authors' own workflow: Unique molecular identifiers were extracted from raw reads with MiGEC, and CDR3 positions were determined with MiXCR. For each individual, recombination models were inferred using an EM algorithm with the repgenHMM and IGoR tools. Shared clonotype analysis was performed with the tcR package in R, normalizing sharing by the product of cloneset sizes. Out-of-frame nonproductive sequences were analyzed to study raw recombination free of thymic and clonal selection effects. Using fastp at Q25 and MiXCR, TCRdb reprocessed the public reads and kept productive beta chains. One record per CDR3 amino acid sequence lists the most common genes and DNA. The V and J calls follow TCRdb's processing rather than the paper's. The sample table shows 690,000 or so distinct CDR3 sequences, and 8.6% are seen once. The ten largest clones capture about 0.98% of the sample.

The CDR3 has 15 amino acids, counting the end cysteine and phenylalanine. The kept DNA is CDR3 alone, 45 bases in frame from the first base. Another study also made use of these data, one on yellow fever vaccine responses in identical twins. The second publication reports: The authors reported that the T cell response to vaccination in identical twins appeared partly convergent and partly personalized. The study precisely tracked vaccine-responding T cell clones in identical twins.

The TCR was taken from a woman younger than 30 in good health. Sequenced material: PBMCs. The rearrangement combines TRBV21-1 with TRBJ2-7. TRBV21-1 is a listed pseudogene. The CDR3 region: CASSFPQVYSHEQYF. The nucleotide sequence is TGTGCCAGCAGCTTTCCTCAGGTATACAGCCACGAGCAGTACTTC.